This TCR beta chain comes out of a study of blood T cells in healthy people across ages. V dropped 5 bases and J dropped 0; count of bases not matched to a gene: 3. The CDR3 runs to 14 residues. CDR1 and CDR2 from the germline V gene are MNHEY and SVGEGT. Using a J-beta primer mix together with a sample-barcoded 5' primer, a second PCR was run for about 6 to 11 cycles. TCRdb independently ran MiXCR on the 5' RACE reads; one entry per CDR3 protein. The sample shows roughly 800,000 distinct CDR3 sequences, about 48% of them seen only once. The J gene is TRBJ1-1, the V gene TRBV6-2 or TRBV6-3; 7 bases fit TRBD1. The sample consisted of blood. This receptor was taken from a man of 80 years or more in good health. The CDR3 nucleotides are TGTGCCAGCAGTCGACAGGGCATGAACACTGAAGCTTTCTTT. This gives the protein CASSRQGMNTEAFF.